These 26 T cell receptor beta chains were sequenced from one sample in a study of blood T cell repertoires in COVID-19. TCRdb's copy holds only in-frame clones and misses some; the assay was immunoSEQ multiplex PCR. The data contain more than 150,000 clones, roughly 80% of them seen just once; the ten biggest clones take up 13% to 15%. The sequenced sample was PBMCs or T cells enriched from blood (not recorded which). The receptors here all came from a man in his sixties who had been exposed to COVID-19.

The chain combines TRBV6-5 with TRBJ1-4; D might be TRBD1 (5 bases). Trimming removed 2 bases at V and 5 bases at J, with 12 bases between. The CDR3 contains 15 residues. CDR1 and CDR2 (germline): MNHEY, SVGAGI. The CDR3 bases are TGTGCCAGCAGTTACCTGGGGGGGAGGAATGAAAAACTGTTTTTT. Translated, it gives CASSYLGGRNEKLFF.

The genes are TRBV28 and TRBJ2-1; TRBD1 agrees at 9 bases. From germline, CDR1 is MDHEN and CDR2 SYDVKM. V lost 1 base to trimming and J lost 8 bases; unmatched junction nucleotides: 6. This CDR3 is 15 amino acids long. CDR3 residues: CASSLSGQGIDEQFF. For the CDR3, the DNA is TGTGCCAGCAGTTTATCGGGACAGGGAATCGATGAGCAGTTCTTC.

The chain has TRBV19 and TRBJ1-1; D gene ambiguous. The CDR3 sequence is 14 residues long. Trimming shortened V by 5 bases and J by 0 bases, and 10 bases separated the two germline ends. Germline V lookup: CDR1 LNHDA, CDR2 SQIVND (reference sequence). In nucleotides, the CDR3 is TGTGCCAGTAGTCCAGGACTCATGAACACTGAAGCTTTCTTT. Its protein product is CASSPGLMNTEAFF. Full variable domain (outside the CDR3, taken from reference TRBV19 and TRBJ1-1): DGGITQSPKYLFRKEGQNVTLSCEQNLNHDAMYWYRQDPGQGLRLIYYSQIVNDFQKGDIAEGYSVSREKKESFPLTVTSAQKNPTAFYLCASSPGLMNTEAFFGQGTRLTVV.

The chain combines TRBV27 with TRBJ2-3; TRBD1 aligns across 7 bases. CDR3 size: 13 residues. The J segment lost 6 bases and the V segment lost 6 bases, leaving 6 bases of the junction unmatched. Germline V gene lookup returns CDR1 MNHEY and CDR2 SMNVEV (reference sequence). The CDR3 here is CASREQGRDTQYF. For the CDR3, the DNA is TGTGCCAGCAGGGAACAGGGGCGGGATACGCAGTATTTT.

In this sample, this clone turned up many times. This rearrangement joins TRBV5-1 to TRBJ2-3, with 14 nucleotides matching TRBD2. J gave up 5 bases and V 3 bases, and 8 bases lay outside the gene matches. CDR3 size: 17 residues. Germline V gene data show CDR1 as SGHRS and CDR2 as YFSETQ. The CDR3 sequence: CASSSGLAGVGGDTQYF. CDR3 nucleotide sequence: TGCGCCAGCAGCTCGGGACTAGCGGGAGTGGGGGGAGATACGCAGTATTTT.

V gene TRBV7-9 combines with J gene TRBJ1-1; D not certain. In germline, CDR1 is SEHNR, CDR2 FQNEAQ (reference sequence). With 5 bases removed from V and 0 bases from J, the gap between germline ends came to 13 bases. This CDR3 is built from 15 residues. The CDR3 is CASSPSGYLNTEAFF. CDR3 sequence (DNA): TGTGCCAGCAGCCCCTCAGGCTACCTGAACACTGAAGCTTTCTTT.

V is TRBV12-5 and J is TRBJ2-5; a possible D gene is TRBD2 (6 bases). Germline V CDR1 and CDR2: LGHNT, FRNRAP. V lost 11 bases to trimming and J lost 7 bases, with 11 bases between them. The CDR3 sequence is 10 residues long. The CDR3 DNA sequence: TGTGCTGGACTAAGGGGGACCCAGTACTTC. As protein: CAGLRGTQYF.

In this sample, this clone turned up many times. V is TRBV2 and J is TRBJ2-3; 11 bases are shared with TRBD2. Germline loops: CDR1 SNHLY, CDR2 FYNNEI. V shed 0 bases and J 0 bases; nucleotides not matched to a gene: 2. The CDR3 runs to 17 residues. DNA of the CDR3: TGTGCCAGCAGTGAAGCTCGACTAGCGGGGAGCACAGATACGCAGTATTTT. The encoded protein is CASSEARLAGSTDTQYF.

This chain connects TRBV7-2 to TRBJ2-1, with a tentative D call TRBD1 (6 bases). The germline V gene has CDR1 SGHTA and CDR2 FQGNSA. Trimming cost V 6 bases and J 0 bases, with 12 bases left between them. The CDR3 extends over 15 amino acids. For the CDR3, the DNA is TGTGCCAGCAGACGGGACACCAGCTCCTACAATGAGCAGTTCTTC. Its translation is CASRRDTSSYNEQFF.

The chain carries TRBV24-1 and TRBJ2-3, with 7 bases lining up with TRBD2. The germline CDR1 and CDR2 sequences are KGHDR and SFDVKD. The CDR3 is 14 residues long. Germline trimming cut 4 bases from V and 4 bases from J; bases unmatched to any gene: 4. The CDR3 DNA reads TGTGCCACCAGTGACTTTACTAGCGCAGATACGCAGTATTTT. This sequence encodes CATSDFTSADTQYF.

J is TRBJ1-1 and V is TRBV3-1 (or the pseudogene TRBV3-2), with D possibly being TRBD1 (5 bases). CDR1 LGHDT and CDR2 YNNKEL come from the germline V gene (reference sequence). The CDR3 totals 16 residues. The V end was cut by 0 bases, the J end by 1 base, with 12 bases between. The CDR3 spells CASSQEYGGRNTEAFF. DNA for the CDR3: TGTGCCAGCAGCCAAGAGTACGGGGGGAGGAACACTGAAGCTTTCTTT.

The chain joins TRBV20-1 to TRBJ2-3; D uncertain. The CDR3 loop spans 15 amino acids. V was trimmed by 3 bases and J by 0 bases, leaving 13 bases between them. Germline V lookup: CDR1 DFQATT, CDR2 SNEGSKA (reference sequence). CDR3 in DNA: TGCAGTGCTAGTAGAGATGGCGGTAGCACAGATACGCAGTATTTT. Its translation: CSASRDGGSTDTQYF.

The CDR3 nucleotides are TGCGCCAGCAGGGGACTAGCGGGAGAGGGACCTACCTGGGAGCAGTACTTC. Residues: CASRGLAGEGPTWEQYF. V usage is TRBV5-1 and J usage is TRBJ2-7, with 14 bases identical to TRBD2. The CDR3 spans 17 residues. V lost 5 bases and J lost 7; bases outside the gene matches: 14. Looked up from germline, CDR1 is SGHRS and CDR2 is YFSETQ.

V is TRBV11-1 and J is TRBJ2-7, with 7 nucleotides matching TRBD1. Per germline, CDR1 SGHAT and CDR2 FQDESV (reference sequence). V shed 2 bases and J 2 bases; nucleotides not matched to a gene: 6. The CDR3 has 15 amino acids. The CDR3, as DNA: TGTGCCAGCAGCTTACGGAGGCAGGGGGCCTACGAGCAGTACTTC. This codes for CASSLRRQGAYEQYF. Combining the CDR3 with reference TRBV11-1 and TRBJ2-7 gives the whole variable domain EAEVAQSPRYKITEKSQAVAFWCDPISGHATLYWYRQILGQGPELLVQFQDESVVDDSQLPKDRFSAERLKGVDSTLKIQPAELGDSAMYLCASSLRRQGAYEQYFGPGTRLTVT.

The chain is built from TRBV19 and TRBJ2-1; the D is unclear. The V gene lost 6 bases and the J gene lost 0 bases, with 6 bases spanning the gap. Germline assignment: CDR1 LNHDA and CDR2 SQIVND (reference sequence). The length of the CDR3 is 13 residues. The DNA of the CDR3 is TGTGCCAGTAGCCTCGGCTCCTACAATGAGCAGTTCTTC. Translating gives CASSLGSYNEQFF.

This clone came up a few times. The J gene is TRBJ1-1, the V gene TRBV5-6, with 7 bases that match TRBD1. J was trimmed by 0 bases and V by 4 bases; bases with no gene match: 9. Germline CDR1 and CDR2: SGHDT and YYEEEE. The CDR3 is 16 amino acids. In DNA, the CDR3 is TGTGCCAGCAGCCTGGGGACAGCCATCATGAACACTGAAGCTTTCTTT. This translates into CASSLGTAIMNTEAFF.

The gene calls are TRBV9 and TRBJ2-4, with 7 bases lining up with TRBD1. The V gene end was trimmed by 0 bases and the J gene end by 6 bases; junction bases not matched to a gene: 9. The V gene's germline CDR1 is SGDLS and CDR2 YYNGEE. The CDR3 consists of 16 residues. CDR3: CASSVELRGQGNIQYF. The CDR3 region has the DNA TGTGCCAGCAGCGTAGAATTGAGGGGGCAAGGAAACATTCAGTACTTC.

This chain's CDR3 is CASSTYRGNTIYF. CDR3 DNA: TGTGCCAGCAGTACCTACAGGGGAAACACCATATATTTT. The gene calls are TRBV6-5 and TRBJ1-3, with D possibly matching TRBD1 (5 bases). The V gene's germline CDR1 is MNHEY and CDR2 SVGAGI. Trimming stripped 5 bases from V and 4 bases from J, with 9 bases between. This CDR3 is built from 13 residues.

The gene calls are TRBV5-5 and TRBJ1-1; TRBD1 might be the D (5 bases). Looked up from germline, CDR1 is SGHKS and CDR2 is YYEKEE (reference sequence). V lost 0 bases, J lost 0 bases, and 6 bases lay in between. This CDR3 contains 14 residues. The CDR3 region is CASSLEGMNTEAFF. The DNA for the CDR3 is TGTGCCAGCAGCTTGGAGGGGATGAACACTGAAGCTTTCTTT.

The chain employs TRBV6-2 or TRBV6-3 and TRBJ1-4; D gene unclear. V shed 6 bases and J shed 6 bases, with 8 bases lying between them. The CDR3 loop spans 12 amino acids. CDR1 and CDR2 (germline): MNHEY, SVGEGT. The CDR3 coding sequence is TGTGCCAGCAGCCGAAGAGATGAAAAACTGTTTTTT. Its translation: CASSRRDEKLFF.

The chain uses TRBV2 and TRBJ1-5; D perhaps matches TRBD1 (5 bases). Trimming removed 4 bases from V and 6 bases from J, with 10 bases in between. The CDR3 length is 13 residues. Germline V CDR1 and CDR2: SNHLY, FYNNEI. The DNA for the CDR3 is TGTGCCAGCAGTGGAGAAGGGGCTCAGCCCCAGCATTTT. It specifies CASSGEGAQPQHF.

This chain connects TRBV7-3 to TRBJ1-4; D might be TRBD1 (5 bases). Germline CDR1 is SGHTA and CDR2 is FQGTGA. This CDR3 comprises 20 residues. Deletions cut 0 bases from V and 7 bases from J, with 27 bases between. CDR3 sequence (DNA): TGTGCCAGCAGCTTAACCTACGGGACCCGTACCCAGCGGGGGAGTGAAAAACTGTTTTTT. Amino acids: CASSLTYGTRTQRGSEKLFF.

This clone was counted only a few times. The chain links TRBV5-6 to TRBJ2-2; TRBD1 matches at 11 bases. The CDR3 covers 15 residues. With 3 bases clipped from V and 7 bases from J, the junction kept 5 bases outside the gene matches. CDR1 is SGHDT and CDR2 is YYEEEE in the germline V gene. CDR3 in DNA: TGTGCCAGCAGCTACGGACAGGGGGCGGGCGGGGAGCTGTTTTTT. Translated, it gives CASSYGQGAGGELFF.

This chain links TRBV30 with TRBJ2-3; TRBD2 matches 10 bases. CDR3 length: 15 amino acids. CDR1 is GTSNPN and CDR2 is SVGIG in the germline V gene (reference sequence). The junction had 6 bases not matched to a gene; V was cut back by 0 bases and J by 6 bases. The CDR3 protein is CAWSVESGRGDTQYF. Written as DNA, the CDR3 is TGTGCCTGGAGTGTTGAGAGCGGGAGGGGGGATACGCAGTATTTT.

In its sample, this clone was seen a few times. This chain joins TRBV4-3 and TRBJ2-7; tentative D call: TRBD2 (5 bases). V was pared by 8 bases and J by 2 bases, with 16 bases between. The CDR3 is 14 residues long. Germline assignment: CDR1 LGHNA and CDR2 YSLEER. CDR3 bases: TGCGCCAGCGCTACTAGGACTGGAGCCTACGAGCAGTACTTC. This encodes CASATRTGAYEQYF.

V is TRBV7-8 and J is TRBJ2-1; possible D gene TRBD2, 6 bases. The ends were cut back, 4 bases at V and 1 base at J, with 20 bases in the middle. Germline values: CDR1 SGHVS, CDR2 FQNEAQ. The CDR3 covers 18 residues. The CDR3 coding sequence is TGTGCCAGCAGCTCGCTACCTGGTGGCGGGATATCCTACAATGAGCAGTTCTTC. Its protein product is CASSSLPGGGISYNEQFF.